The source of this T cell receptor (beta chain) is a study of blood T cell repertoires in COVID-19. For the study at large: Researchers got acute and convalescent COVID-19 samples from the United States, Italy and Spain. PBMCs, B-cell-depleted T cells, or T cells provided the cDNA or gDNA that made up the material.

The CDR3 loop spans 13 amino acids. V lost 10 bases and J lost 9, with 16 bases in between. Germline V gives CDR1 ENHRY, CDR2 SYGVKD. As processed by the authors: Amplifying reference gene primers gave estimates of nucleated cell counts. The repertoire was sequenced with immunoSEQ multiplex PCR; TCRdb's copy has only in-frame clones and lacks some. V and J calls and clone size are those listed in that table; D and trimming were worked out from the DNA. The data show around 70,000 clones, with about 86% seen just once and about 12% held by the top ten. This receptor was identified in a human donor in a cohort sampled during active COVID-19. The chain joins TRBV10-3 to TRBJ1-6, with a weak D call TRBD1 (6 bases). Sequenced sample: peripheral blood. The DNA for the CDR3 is TGTGCCACGTCCCGTGGGGGCGGTTCACCCCTCCACTTT. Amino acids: CATSRGGGSPLHF.